The 20 T cell receptor beta chains in this list originate from one sample, sequenced in a study of blood T cell repertoires in COVID-19. The data were produced by immunoSEQ multiplex PCR, yet TCRdb's version contains in-frame clones alone and is incomplete. This table has around 150,000 clones, around 74% appearing once. Sequencing was done on a sample of peripheral blood. These receptor sequences come from a man aged 65 to 85 with acute or convalescent COVID-19.

The V and J genes are TRBV11-2 and TRBJ2-1, with 11 bases lining up with TRBD2. J gave up 7 bases and V 5 bases, and 7 bases lay outside the gene matches. Germline lookup yields CDR1 SGHAT and CDR2 FQNNGV. The CDR3 has 15 amino acids. The CDR3 region is CASSVAGGPRNEQFF. The CDR3 DNA reads as TGTGCCAGCAGCGTAGCGGGAGGGCCCAGGAATGAGCAGTTCTTC.

This chain uses TRBV29-1 with TRBJ2-7, with TRBD1 as a possible D gene (5 bases). Germline loops: CDR1 SQVTM, CDR2 ANQGSEA. Trimming removed 4 bases at V and 0 bases at J, with 13 bases between. The CDR3 runs to 14 residues. CDR3 bases: TGCAGCGTTGGGGGCCTGACAAGCTCCTACGAGCAGTACTTC. This gives the protein CSVGGLTSSYEQYF.

The rearrangement uses TRBV6-2 or TRBV6-3 and TRBJ1-5, with 10 bases matching TRBD1. The CDR3 consists of 15 residues. V shed 5 bases and J 7 bases; nucleotides not matched to a gene: 8. Germline CDR1 and CDR2: MNHEY and SVGEGT. The DNA for the CDR3 is TGTGCCAGCAGTCGGGACAGGGGTATGAAACAGCCCCAGCATTTT. Its translation: CASSRDRGMKQPQHF.

The chain uses TRBV2 and TRBJ2-3; 8 nucleotides match TRBD1. Germline V gives CDR1 SNHLY, CDR2 FYNNEI. This CDR3 comprises 14 residues. With 7 bases clipped from V and 1 base from J, the junction kept 4 bases outside the gene matches. In DNA form, the CDR3 reads TGTGCCAGCAACGCACAGGGGGGCACAGATACGCAGTATTTT. Translated: CASNAQGGTDTQYF.

In its sample, this clone was seen once. V gene TRBV6-5 combines with J gene TRBJ1-6; 9 nucleotides align to TRBD1. Germline assignment: CDR1 MNHEY and CDR2 SVGAGI. With V trimmed by 5 bases and J by 7 bases, 3 bases remained unmatched. The CDR3 runs 14 residues. CDR3 sequence: CASSHRGLNSPLHF. The CDR3 DNA is TGTGCCAGCAGTCACAGGGGGCTAAATTCACCCCTCCACTTT.

This clone was seen repeatedly, ten times or more. The V and J genes are TRBV19 and TRBJ1-2, with 7 bases identical to TRBD1. CDR1 and CDR2 from the germline V gene are LNHDA and SQIVND (reference sequence). This CDR3 region has 13 residues. V lost 3 bases, J lost 4 bases, and 2 bases stayed unmatched. CDR3 DNA: TGTGCCAGTAGTATCGGGACAGCCTATGGCTACACCTTC. This encodes CASSIGTAYGYTF.

This chain uses TRBV9 with TRBJ2-3; 10 bases match TRBD1. Germline CDR1 is SGDLS and CDR2 is YYNGEE. V trimming: 2 bases; J trimming: 5 bases; junction bases outside the gene matches: 2. This CDR3 has 14 residues. The CDR3 region has the DNA TGTGCCAGCAGCGTGGGACAGGGGAAAGATACGCAGTATTTT. Translated: CASSVGQGKDTQYF. Combining the CDR3 with reference TRBV9 and TRBJ2-3 gives the whole variable domain DSGVTQTPKHLITATGQRVTLRCSPRSGDLSVYWYQQSLDQGLQFLIQYYNGEERAKGNILERFSAQQFPDLHSELNLSSLELGDSALYFCASSVGQGKDTQYFGPGTRLTVL.

The J gene is TRBJ2-1, the V gene TRBV2; D may be TRBD1 (5 bases). Trimming took 2 bases from V and 8 from J, leaving 10 bases between them. In germline, CDR1 is SNHLY, CDR2 FYNNEI. This CDR3 has 13 amino acids. CDR3 loop: CASSERQTDEQFF. CDR3 coding DNA: TGTGCCAGCAGTGAAAGACAGACCGATGAGCAGTTCTTC.

This chain joins TRBV18 and TRBJ2-5; the D gene is possibly TRBD2 (6 bases). This CDR3 region has 15 residues. The germline gives CDR1 KGHSH, CDR2 LQKENI. V lost 4 bases, J lost 2 bases, and 14 bases lay in between. The CDR3 bases are TGTGCCAGCTCACGCCTGGAGGGCAGACAAGAGACCCAGTACTTC. It codes for CASSRLEGRQETQYF.

The rearrangement uses TRBV2 and TRBJ1-1; tentative D call: TRBD1 (6 bases). The CDR3 spans 14 residues. Trimming left V 4 bases short and J 4 bases short, with 13 bases between. CDR1 SNHLY and CDR2 FYNNEI come from the germline V gene. The CDR3 DNA is TGTGCCAGCAGTGTGGGGGGGGCTGGCACTGAAGCTTTCTTT. Protein product: CASSVGGAGTEAFF.

The CDR3 region has the DNA TGTGCCAGCAGCGCAGGGGGCTCCCGCTCCTACGAGCAGTACTTC. It codes for CASSAGGSRSYEQYF. The chain links TRBV5-6 to TRBJ2-7, with 8 positions matching TRBD1. Germline V CDR1 and CDR2: SGHDT, YYEEEE. This CDR3 is built from 15 residues. The V and J ends lost 4 bases and 0 bases, in that order; junction bases with no gene match: 6.

The chain uses TRBV10-3 and TRBJ1-5; D is possibly TRBD1 (5 bases). The CDR3 is 14 amino acids. The germline V gene encodes CDR1 ENHRY and CDR2 SYGVKD. V lost 6 bases and J 7 bases, leaving 16 bases between the germline ends. The CDR3 DNA follows: TGTGCCATCAGCGAAAACTTAGACAGACAGCCCCAGCATTTT. Its translation: CAISENLDRQPQHF.

This clone has a single count. For the CDR3, the DNA is TGTGCCAGTAGTATTGACAGGGGGCCAGCTGGAAACACCATATATTTT. It translates to CASSIDRGPAGNTIYF. The genes are TRBV19 and TRBJ1-3; 10 nucleotides align to TRBD1. Germline CDR1 reads LNHDA; CDR2 reads SQIVND (reference sequence). Germline trimming cut 3 bases from V and 2 bases from J; bases unmatched to any gene: 4. CDR3 length: 16 amino acids. Filled out from reference TRBV19 and TRBJ1-3, the complete variable domain reads DGGITQSPKYLFRKEGQNVTLSCEQNLNHDAMYWYRQDPGQGLRLIYYSQIVNDFQKGDIAEGYSVSREKKESFPLTVTSAQKNPTAFYLCASSIDRGPAGNTIYFGEGSWLTVV.

This clone came up a few times. The rearrangement links TRBV4-1 to TRBJ1-1; 7 positions match TRBD1. Germline CDR1 is MGHRA and CDR2 is YSYEKL. CDR3 length: 16 amino acids. J gave up 0 bases and V 3 bases, and 7 bases lay outside the gene matches. The CDR3 DNA reads TGCGCCAGCAGCCAGGGATCCACAGGGGTGAACACTGAAGCTTTCTTT. It encodes CASSQGSTGVNTEAFF.

This sequence joins TRBV6-1 and TRBJ1-2; 7 bases are shared with TRBD1. Losses at the gene ends were 0 bases for V and 4 bases for J; bases not matched to a gene: 5. Germline V gene sequence: CDR1 MNHNS, CDR2 SASEGT. The CDR3 loop spans 15 amino acids. The CDR3 here is CASSEARQGGYGYTF. The CDR3 coding sequence is TGTGCCAGCAGTGAAGCGCGACAGGGTGGCTATGGCTACACCTTC.

The chain joins TRBV12-3 or TRBV12-4 to TRBJ2-7; TRBD1 is a possible D gene (6 bases). This CDR3 comprises 13 residues. The V and J ends lost 6 bases and 0 bases respectively, with 9 bases between them. For the CDR3, the DNA is TGTGCCAGCAGCGGGGACAACTCCTACGAGCAGTACTTC. Protein product: CASSGDNSYEQYF.

The CDR3 loop is CASSLIQRELYEQYF. In DNA, the CDR3 is TGTGCCAGCAGCTTAATACAGCGGGAGCTATACGAGCAGTACTTC. The chain uses TRBV7-3 and TRBJ2-7, with 8 bases aligning to TRBD2. V trimming: 1 base; J trimming: 4 bases; junction bases outside the gene matches: 6. Germline V lookup: CDR1 SGHTA, CDR2 FQGTGA. The CDR3 has 15 residues.

V gene TRBV12-3 or TRBV12-4 combines with J gene TRBJ2-1, with a possible D match to TRBD1 (6 bases). This CDR3 is 13 amino acids long. V lost 3 bases, J lost 9 bases, and 12 bases lay in between. The CDR3 spells CASSFFQGSEQFF. CDR3 coding DNA: TGTGCCAGCAGTTTCTTTCAGGGGAGTGAGCAGTTCTTC.

The chain has TRBV29-1 and TRBJ1-3; D remains ambiguous. Trimming shortened V by 3 bases and J by 0 bases, and 9 bases separated the two germline ends. The CDR3 sequence is 14 residues long. CDR1 and CDR2 from the germline V gene are SQVTM and ANQGSEA. The CDR3 bases are TGCAGCGTTGAGGCCCCTCTCTCTGGAAACACCATATATTTT. Amino acid sequence: CSVEAPLSGNTIYF.

The CDR3 nucleotides are TGTGCCAGCAGTCGGAAACTAGCGGGGGGGCCTGGTGAGCAGTTCTTC. Translating gives CASSRKLAGGPGEQFF. The rearrangement joins TRBV6-2 or TRBV6-3 to TRBJ2-1, with 13 nucleotides matching TRBD2. V lost 5 bases to trimming and J lost 9 bases; unmatched junction nucleotides: 10. The V gene's germline CDR1 is MNHEY and CDR2 SVGEGT. The CDR3 length is 16 residues.